This TCR beta chain was obtained from a study of cytomegalovirus exposure and HLA in healthy donors. Study-wide context: Sequencing of 180 million or so T cells in an earlier analysis found under 120 million unique TCR beta sequences. The Caucasian-associated ancestry cluster contained about 80% of the 300 to 400 genotyped donors.

Study results and limitations: DRB1 showed the most TCR associations and HLA-C the fewest in a later analysis, as rates varied by HLA locus.

This clone was seen once. Its antigen remains unidentified. The PCR contained 60 Vbeta and 13 Jbeta primers. This table comes from immunoSEQ multiplex PCR, and its TCRdb copy is limited to in-frame clones, with some not included. The sample yields roughly 150,000 clones, around 76% seen once. V was clipped by 4 bases and J by 7 bases, with 13 bases between them. The CDR3 loop spans 13 amino acids. Germline CDR1 is MNHEY and CDR2 is SVGAGI. Sequenced: PBMCs. The genes are TRBV6-5 and TRBJ1-2; D remains ambiguous. The TCR was taken from a girl between 5 and 17 years old in good health and CMV-seropositive. The CDR3 spells CASSFLVGGGYTF. CDR3 coding DNA: TGTGCCAGCAGTTTCTTGGTTGGAGGTGGCTACACCTTC.